A single sample gave rise to the 9 T cell receptor beta chains below, sequenced in a study of tumor-infiltrating lymphocytes in primary liver carcinoma. Bulk tissue was left unsorted, and RNA and DNA were co-extracted from about 19-30 mg of it. Starting from around 510 ng of total RNA, TCR beta cDNA was produced with a primer in the constant region. TCR beta libraries came from three nested multiplex PCR rounds using slightly modified ARM-PCR. The study ran its first two PCR rounds for roughly 10 cycles each, using TRBV1-TRBV30 forward primers and a C-beta reverse primer. MiXCR was run by TCRdb on the multiplex PCR reads, yielding one entry per CDR3 protein. The repertoire holds about 190,000 distinct CDR3 sequences, with 70% to 90% as singletons. Material: tumor tissue from primary liver carcinoma. These receptor sequences come from a man aged 40-55 years with primary liver carcinoma and hepatitis B virus infection.

Comments on this clonotype: At one end, the junction sequence differs from germline, possibly due to a read error. The V and J genes are TRBV6-2 or TRBV6-3 and TRBJ1-1; perhaps TRBD1 as D (5 bases). Germline V gene sequence: CDR1 MNHEY, CDR2 SVGEGT. The CDR3 runs 13 residues. The CDR3: CAGRLTENNEAFF. CDR3 coding DNA: TGTGCCGGCCGACTGACAGAAAACAATGAAGCTTTCTTT.

Concerning this clonotype itself: Compared with germline, one end of the junction differs, possibly owing to a read error. The chain carries TRBV5-1 and TRBJ2-1; 7 bases match TRBD2. This CDR3 contains 16 residues. The germline CDR1 and CDR2 sequences are SGHRS and YFSETQ. This chain's CDR3 is CASSLVAGESYNERCF. CDR3 DNA: TGCGCCAGCAGCTTGGTAGCGGGTGAGTCCTACAATGAGAGGTGCTTC.

Concerning this clonotype: Sequence at one end of the junction differs from germline and may be a read error. The V and J genes are TRBV11-3 and TRBJ1-1; D unclear. CDR3 length: 20 amino acids. Germline V gene sequence: CDR1 SGHNT, CDR2 YENEEA. The CDR3 protein is CASSFRKTWRGDIMNTDAFF. For the CDR3, the DNA is TGTGCCAGCAGCTTTAGGAAAACGTGGCGAGGAGATATCATGAACACTGATGCTTTCTTT. Full variable domain (outside the CDR3, taken from reference TRBV11-3 and TRBJ1-1): EAGVVQSPRYKIIEKKQPVAFWCNPISGHNTLYWYLQNLGQGPELLIRYENEEAVDDSQLPKDRFSAERLKGVDSTLKIQPAELGDSAVYLCASSFRKTWRGDIMNTDAFFGQGTRLTVV.

The rearrangement links TRBV5-4 to TRBJ1-6; 9 bases fit TRBD1. After removal of 6 bases from V and 19 bases from J, the junction contained 11 bases not matched to a gene. The germline gives CDR1 SGHNT, CDR2 YYREEE (reference sequence). The CDR3 is 12 residues long. The CDR3 region is CASTGQGSLLHF. The CDR3 nucleotides are TGTGCCAGCACCGGACAGGGGTCACTCCTTCACTTT.

Comment on this clonotype: One base away lies a much larger clone, so this may be a sequencing read error. The chain uses TRBV7-9 and TRBJ2-1; D unclear. In germline, CDR1 is SEHNR, CDR2 FQNEAQ (reference sequence). CDR3 length: 12 residues. Trimming pared 4 bases from V and 7 bases from J, leaving 8 bases between. The chain's CDR3 is CASSSLVNEQFF. CDR3 DNA sequence: TGTGCCAGCAGCTCGCTAGTGAATGAGCAGTTCTTC.

Comment on this clonotype: One end of the junction does not line up with germline, which may come from a read error. V and J are TRBV6-2 or TRBV6-3 and TRBJ2-1; TRBD2 might be the D (5 bases). Germline loops: CDR1 MNHEY, CDR2 SVGEGT. CDR3 length equals 15 residues. The DNA of the CDR3 is TGTGCCAGCAGTTACCCGGGAAATGGCTACAATAAGCAGTTCTTC. Translating it yields CASSYPGNGYNKQFF.

In this sample, this clonotype turned up once. At one of its ends the junction is not consistent with the germline gene, which may arise from a read error. The chain combines TRBV4-2 with TRBJ2-1; D is uncertain. Germline V gene data show CDR1 as LGHNA and CDR2 as YNFKEQ. This CDR3 contains 15 residues. CDR3 sequence: CDSSQASDGGYEQSF. CDR3 nucleotides: TGTGACAGCAGCCAGGCCTCGGACGGCGGCTATGAACAGTCCTTC.

To note about this clonotype: Since a much larger clone is just one base distant, this may be a read error. The chain links TRBV14 to TRBJ1-1; D gene uncertain. Germline V gives CDR1 SGHDN, CDR2 FVKESK. The CDR3 length is 14 residues. DNA of the CDR3: TGTGTCAGCAGCCAACCGGGAATCGGCACTGAAGCTTTCTTT. Protein product: CVSSQPGIGTEAFF.

In the case of this clonotype: The junction departs from the called germline gene at one end, perhaps through a read error. The chain carries TRBV11-3 and TRBJ2-3; D may be TRBD1 or TRBD2 (5 bases each). The germline V gene has CDR1 SGHNT and CDR2 YENEEA. The CDR3 runs 17 residues. CDR3 protein: CASNPGTLGSGTDTRYF. The CDR3 coding sequence is TGTGCCAGCAACCCCGGGACCTTGGGAAGCGGCACAGATACGCGGTATTTT.